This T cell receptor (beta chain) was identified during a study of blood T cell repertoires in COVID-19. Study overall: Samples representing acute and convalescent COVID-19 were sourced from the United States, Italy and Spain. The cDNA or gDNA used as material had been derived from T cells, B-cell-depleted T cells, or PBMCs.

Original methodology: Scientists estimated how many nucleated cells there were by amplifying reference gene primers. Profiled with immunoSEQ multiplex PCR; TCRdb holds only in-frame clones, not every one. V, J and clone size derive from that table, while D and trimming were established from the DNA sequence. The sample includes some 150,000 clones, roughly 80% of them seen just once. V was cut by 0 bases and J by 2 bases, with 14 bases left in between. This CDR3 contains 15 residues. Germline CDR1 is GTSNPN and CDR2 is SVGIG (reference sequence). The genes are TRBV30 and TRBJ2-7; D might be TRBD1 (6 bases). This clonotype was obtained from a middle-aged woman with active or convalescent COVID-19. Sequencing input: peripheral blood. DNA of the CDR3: TGTGCCTGGAGTGTAGGGTGGCAGGGGACCTACGAGCAGTACTTC. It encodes CAWSVGWQGTYEQYF.